This note documents a single T cell receptor beta chain sequence. The antigen is undetermined. The entry originates in a study of glioma-infiltrating T cells after dendritic cell vaccination. Study background: Dendritic cell vaccine was injected intradermally three times, biweekly. Study-level results: Patients with more pretreatment TILs had longer time to progression and survival.

This CDR3 is built from 15 residues. V shed 6 bases and J 6 bases; nucleotides not matched to a gene: 9. Germline CDR1 is MNHNY and CDR2 is SVGAGI (reference sequence). Clones were read by immunoSEQ multiplex PCR, and TCRdb kept only the in-frame ones, dropping some. Of tens of thousands of clones listed, approximately 85% are singletons. Fresh-frozen tumor tissue and more than two years of survival data were available for all. The rearrangement joins TRBV6-6 to TRBJ2-1; 9 bases are shared with TRBD1. This specimen consisted of blood, obtained before dendritic cell vaccination. This clonotype originated in a human donor with glioblastoma. The CDR3, as DNA: TGTGCCAGCAGCCCCCGGGACAGGGTGATCAATGAGCAGTTCTTC. It yields the protein CASSPRDRVINEQFF.